The rows below give T cell receptor beta chains drawn from one sample of a study of T cells expressing NK-cell markers. TCRdb reworked the 5' RACE reads into one entry per CDR3 protein, no DNA. The table for this sample gives fewer than 550,000 distinct CDR3 sequences. Material: blood T cells: a sorted CD56 or NKG2C T cell subset, CD4+ or CD8+ T cells, or bulk PBMC T cells (not recorded which). These receptors were collected from a woman aged 45-60 years in good health. Both conserved end residues are part of each CDR3.

J	V	CDR3
TRBJ2-4	TRBV6-1	CASSGSGLAVRNIQYF
TRBJ2-3	TRBV7-6	CASSQRTSGYTQYF
TRBJ2-1	TRBV6-5	CASSWHNEQFF
TRBJ2-3	TRBV20-1	CSARFGRGLAGGDTQYF
TRBJ2-2	TRBV7-9	CASRSRDGVYTGELFF
TRBJ1-4	TRBV5-5	CASSLGAGLGGKLFF
TRBJ1-1	TRBV12-3/TRBV12-4	CASSFVPWNTEAFF
TRBJ2-1	TRBV10-3	CAIMAGGGNEQFF
TRBJ2-5	TRBV5-6	CASSLGLGMAQETQYF
TRBJ2-1	TRBV29-1	CSVEDWGGRVEQFF
TRBJ2-7	TRBV29-1	CSVVSGSIHEQYF
TRBJ2-5	TRBV29-1	CSAVELATQYF
TRBJ1-5	TRBV5-1	CASSPSGTGGGNQPQHF
TRBJ2-2	TRBV30	CAWKKAWTSGTPTGELFF
TRBJ2-3	TRBV25-1	CASSYPAGPSTDTQYF
TRBJ2-1	TRBV9	CASSRRLAGGASSYNEQFF
TRBJ2-6	TRBV25-1	CASSPTGSGANVLTF
TRBJ2-3	TRBV20-1	CSASSWEDTQYF
TRBJ2-1	TRBV14	CASSRPLSGFYNEQFF
TRBJ2-2	TRBV20-1	CSALAGLNTGELFF
TRBJ2-1	TRBV28	CATVPGSFSYNEQFF
TRBJ2-3	TRBV24-1	CATTGVTDTQYF
TRBJ2-6	TRBV5-5	CASSSGTTYTGANVLTF
TRBJ2-7	TRBV15	CATSRSQAYEQYF
TRBJ1-4	TRBV12-3/TRBV12-4	CASRKAGGVEKLFF
TRBJ2-7	TRBV4-1	CASSQSRGRSYEQYF
TRBJ1-1	TRBV3-1	CASSQGAGVNTEAFF
TRBJ2-1	TRBV20-1	CSALVKSGAYNEQFF
TRBJ2-5	TRBV20-1	CSAPRDSQETQYF
TRBJ2-4	TRBV11-2	CASSSFSLRIAKNIQYF
TRBJ2-1	TRBV18	CASSPPLANEQFF
TRBJ2-3	TRBV5-5	CASSLGLAGYTDTQYF
TRBJ1-2	TRBV15	CATSTTGVGGYTF
TRBJ1-3	TRBV5-1	CASSLLSGIPGNTIYF
TRBJ2-1	TRBV2	CASKGTGLYNEQFF
TRBJ1-1	TRBV20-1	CSARILTTEAFF
TRBJ2-1	TRBV30	CASPGLAGEVQFF
TRBJ2-7	TRBV19	CASSLRTGSLYEQYF
TRBJ2-1	TRBV4-1	CASSQKPEDYVSHEQFF
TRBJ2-3	TRBV5-1	CASSQLFGRDRGTDTQYF
TRBJ2-5	TRBV7-2	CASSSGPPRETQYF
TRBJ2-1	TRBV12-3/TRBV12-4	CASSLSGLVTDEQFF
TRBJ2-3	TRBV24-1	CATRPRTPADTQYF